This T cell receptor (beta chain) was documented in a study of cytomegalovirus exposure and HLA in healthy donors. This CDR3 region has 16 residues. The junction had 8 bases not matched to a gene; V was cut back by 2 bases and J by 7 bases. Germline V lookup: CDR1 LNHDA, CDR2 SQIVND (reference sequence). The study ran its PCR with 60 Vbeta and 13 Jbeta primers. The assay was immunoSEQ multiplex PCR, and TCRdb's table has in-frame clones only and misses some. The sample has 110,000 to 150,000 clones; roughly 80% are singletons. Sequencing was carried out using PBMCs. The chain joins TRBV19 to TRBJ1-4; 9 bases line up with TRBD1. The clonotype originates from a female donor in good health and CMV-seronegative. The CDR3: CASSILRGQGSEKLFF. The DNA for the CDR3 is TGTGCCAGTAGTATACTGAGGGGACAGGGAAGTGAAAAACTGTTTTTT.